The 23 T cell receptor beta chains below all came from one sample that was sequenced in a study of blood T cell repertoires in COVID-19. Using immunoSEQ multiplex PCR, the repertoire was profiled, and TCRdb retains in-frame clones only, with some absent. Of around 120,000 clones in the sample, 85% to 90% were seen once. Source material: peripheral blood. These receptors were taken from a woman older than 75 with acute or convalescent COVID-19.

This rearrangement joins TRBV27 to TRBJ1-5; 11 nucleotides line up with TRBD1. V lost 6 bases and J lost 1; bases outside the gene matches: 5. The CDR3 is made up of 16 amino acids. Germline CDR1 is MNHEY and CDR2 is SMNVEV (reference sequence). For the CDR3, the DNA is TGTGCCAGCAGAGGGGGGACAGGGGGGAGCAATCAGCCCCAGCATTTT. Amino acids: CASRGGTGGSNQPQHF.

This chain joins TRBV5-6 and TRBJ2-5; 7 bases agree with TRBD1. In germline, CDR1 is SGHDT, CDR2 YYEEEE. This CDR3 region has 15 residues. The trim removed 4 bases at V and 0 bases at J, leaving 6 bases unmatched. The CDR3 reads CASSPGTEYQETQYF. CDR3 DNA sequence: TGTGCCAGCAGCCCCGGGACAGAGTACCAAGAGACCCAGTACTTC.

The chain couples TRBV10-3 to TRBJ1-2; 7 bases are a match to TRBD1. The CDR3 has 14 residues. After removal of 0 bases from V and 8 bases from J, the junction contained 6 bases not matched to a gene. Germline V lookup: CDR1 ENHRY, CDR2 SYGVKD. For the CDR3, the DNA is TGTGCCATCAGTGAGTCCGGACAGGTCTTCGGCTACACCTTC. Translation gives CAISESGQVFGYTF.

V gene TRBV7-2 combines with J gene TRBJ2-3; 9 nucleotides match TRBD1. The CDR3 length is 16 residues. V lost 0 bases to trimming and J lost 10 bases; unmatched junction nucleotides: 11. Germline V gene sequence: CDR1 SGHTA, CDR2 FQGNSA. As DNA, the CDR3 is TGTGCCAGCAGCTTAGCGACGGGGACAGGGAAGCATCCGCAGTATTTT. Its translation is CASSLATGTGKHPQYF.

The V gene is TRBV2, the J gene TRBJ2-3, with D perhaps TRBD1 (6 bases). The CDR3 loop spans 14 amino acids. Germline lookup yields CDR1 SNHLY and CDR2 FYNNEI. Trimming cost V 4 bases and J 3 bases, with 11 bases left between them. The CDR3 loop reads CASSVTGFTDTQYF. CDR3 DNA sequence: TGTGCCAGCAGTGTTACAGGGTTTACAGATACGCAGTATTTT.

The chain is built from TRBV6-5 and TRBJ2-5, with D perhaps TRBD2 (6 bases). CDR1 is MNHEY, CDR2 SVGAGI, per germline. V was shortened by 0 bases and J by 5 bases, with 7 bases between the two germline ends. The CDR3 extends over 13 amino acids. CDR3 bases: TGTGCCAGCAGTTACTCAAGCGGGGAGACCCAGTACTTC. Protein product: CASSYSSGETQYF.

The chain links TRBV30 to TRBJ1-3, with a tentative D call TRBD1 (6 bases). CDR3 length: 15 amino acids. Per the germline V gene, CDR1 is GTSNPN and CDR2 is SVGIG (reference sequence). V was shortened by 3 bases and J by 2 bases, with 14 bases between the two germline ends. The CDR3 protein is CAWSSGVLAGNTIYF. The CDR3 nucleotides read TGTGCCTGGAGCTCAGGGGTGTTGGCTGGAAACACCATATATTTT. The variable domain in full, completed from reference TRBV30 and TRBJ1-3, reads SQTIHQWPATLVQPVGSPLSLECTVEGTSNPNLYWYRQAAGRGLQLLFYSVGIGQISSEVPQNLSASRPQDRQFILSSKKLLLSDSGFYLCAWSSGVLAGNTIYFGEGSWLTVV.

This clone was found a few times. This chain links TRBV6-2 or TRBV6-3 with TRBJ2-1; 11 nucleotides align to TRBD2. V gave up 5 bases and J gave up 4 bases; unmatched junction bases: 1. From germline, CDR1 is MNHEY and CDR2 SVGEGT. The CDR3 runs to 14 residues. Here the CDR3 DNA reads TGTGCCAGCAGTCGACTAGCGGGGTACAATGAGCAGTTCTTC. Protein product: CASSRLAGYNEQFF.

The rearrangement joins TRBV19 to TRBJ2-2; 8 positions match TRBD1. There are 15 residues in the CDR3. The V and J ends lost 3 bases and 4 bases, in that order; junction bases with no gene match: 4. CDR1 is LNHDA, CDR2 SQIVND, per germline (reference sequence). CDR3 nucleotides: TGTGCCAGTAGTATTCAGGGGGCGAGCACCGGGGAGCTGTTTTTT. It codes for CASSIQGASTGELFF.

This clone was seen more than once but under ten times. This sequence joins TRBV10-3 and TRBJ2-1, with 8 bases that match TRBD1. The germline CDR1 and CDR2 sequences are ENHRY and SYGVKD. The J segment lost 7 bases and the V segment lost 2 bases, leaving 7 bases of the junction unmatched. The CDR3 covers 15 residues. The CDR3 is CAISEITGGWNEQFF. For the CDR3, the DNA is TGTGCCATCAGTGAGATTACAGGGGGGTGGAATGAGCAGTTCTTC.

This chain links TRBV7-9 with TRBJ1-4; D not certain. The V end was cut by 5 bases, the J end by 7 bases, with 11 bases between. The CDR3 contains 13 residues. CDR1 is SEHNR, CDR2 FQNEAQ, per germline (reference sequence). CDR3 nucleotides: TGTGCCAGCAGCGCTGTCTACGGTGAAAAACTGTTTTTT. As protein: CASSAVYGEKLFF.

The J gene is TRBJ1-2, the V gene TRBV9, with a tentative D call TRBD1 (6 bases). The germline V and J ends were trimmed by 3 bases and 5 bases, with 17 bases remaining between them. The germline V gene has CDR1 SGDLS and CDR2 YYNGEE. CDR3 size: 15 residues. This CDR3 is CASSAQGPSWYGYTF. The CDR3 nucleotides are TGTGCCAGCAGCGCCCAGGGGCCCTCCTGGTATGGCTACACCTTC.

CDR3 sequence: CASSGGLAGGRASTDTQYF. The CDR3 region has the DNA TGTGCCAGCAGCGGGGGACTAGCGGGGGGACGAGCTAGCACAGATACGCAGTATTTT. V usage is TRBV5-4 and J usage is TRBJ2-3, with 15 bases that match TRBD2. Germline V gives CDR1 SGHNT, CDR2 YYREEE (reference sequence). Unmatched junction bases numbered 9, after V lost 4 bases and J lost 0 bases. The CDR3 has 19 residues.

With regard to this clone: An end of the junction differs from the germline gene, which may be a read error. The same CDR3 arises from other DNA sequences in this sample as well. The chain combines TRBV4-3 with TRBJ2-7; D possibly corresponds to TRBD1 (5 bases). Germline loops: CDR1 LGHNA, CDR2 YSLEER. There are 14 residues in the CDR3. CDR3 bases: TGCGCCAGTAGCCAAGGCAGGGTGTCCTACGAGCAGTACTTC. Protein: CASSQGRVSYEQYF.

This sequence joins TRBV2 and TRBJ2-7, with D hard to call. The V and J ends lost 4 bases and 2 bases respectively, with 3 bases between them. CDR1 is SNHLY and CDR2 is FYNNEI in the germline V gene. The CDR3 is made up of 11 amino acids. The CDR3 spells CASSVTYEQYF. CDR3 DNA: TGTGCCAGCAGTGTCACCTACGAGCAGTACTTC.

This chain joins TRBV10-2 and TRBJ1-5; a weak D match, TRBD1 (6 bases). The CDR3 spans 14 residues. V shed 3 bases and J shed 6 bases, with 12 bases lying between them. The germline CDR1 and CDR2 sequences are WSHSY and SAAADI. CDR3 region: CASSDTRGIQPQHF. CDR3 coding DNA: TGCGCCAGCAGTGATACGAGGGGGATTCAGCCCCAGCATTTT.

In nucleotides, the CDR3 is TGTGCCAGCAGTCGCCCCCAGGGGGCGTCCTACAATGAGCAGTTCTTC. This gives the protein CASSRPQGASYNEQFF. The V and J genes are TRBV27 and TRBJ2-1, with TRBD1 matching over 8 bases. Germline assignment: CDR1 MNHEY and CDR2 SMNVEV (reference sequence). The CDR3 has 16 amino acids. Unmatched junction bases numbered 7, after V lost 5 bases and J lost 1 base.

The chain joins TRBV7-2 to TRBJ1-2, with TRBD1 matching 8 bases. Germline V gene data show CDR1 as SGHTA and CDR2 as FQGNSA. The CDR3 spans 14 residues. V shed 6 bases, J shed 4 bases, and the junction held 7 bases outside the gene matches. The CDR3 DNA sequence: TGTGCCAGCAGTCGGGACAGGTGGTCCTATGGCTACACCTTC. It codes for CASSRDRWSYGYTF.

The chain links TRBV19 to TRBJ2-7; perhaps TRBD1 as D (6 bases). The CDR3 covers 13 residues. The V gene's germline CDR1 is LNHDA and CDR2 SQIVND (reference sequence). The V end lost 5 bases, the J end lost 0 bases, and 8 bases lay between the germline ends. The CDR3 reads CASSYRDSYEQYF. CDR3 bases: TGTGCCAGTAGTTACAGGGACTCCTACGAGCAGTACTTC.

This rearrangement joins TRBV5-1 to TRBJ1-1; 8 bases are shared with TRBD1. CDR3 length equals 14 residues. Germline V CDR1 and CDR2: SGHRS, YFSETQ. J lost 5 bases, V lost 4 bases, and 7 bases had no gene match. In nucleotides, the CDR3 is TGCGCCAGCAGCGTAGGGACAGGAGGGACTGAAGCTTTCTTT. This gives the protein CASSVGTGGTEAFF.

Details on this clone: In the same sample, other DNA sequences code for this CDR3. The chain combines TRBV19 with TRBJ1-2; weak D call: TRBD1 (5 bases). The CDR3 consists of 13 residues. The germline gives CDR1 LNHDA, CDR2 SQIVND (reference sequence). Deletions cut 3 bases from V and 0 bases from J, with 5 bases between. The DNA for the CDR3 is TGTGCCAGTAGTATGACAGCTAACTATGGCTACACCTTC. It codes for CASSMTANYGYTF.

V is TRBV5-6 and J is TRBJ1-2; 9 nucleotides align to TRBD1. The CDR3 is 15 residues long. V gave up 2 bases and J gave up 7 bases; unmatched junction bases: 9. Germline CDR1 and CDR2: SGHDT and YYEEEE. The DNA for the CDR3 is TGTGCCAGCAGCTTTGGACAGGGGATTTTGGCTGGCTACACCTTC. Amino acid sequence: CASSFGQGILAGYTF.

J is TRBJ2-1 and V is TRBV10-2; maybe TRBD2 (5 bases). V gave up 4 bases and J gave up 15 bases, with 13 bases separating them. This CDR3 contains 11 residues. CDR1 is WSHSY and CDR2 is SAAADI in the germline V gene. As DNA, the CDR3 is TGCGCCAGCAGTGCGGGGAATTGGTTGTTCTTC. This sequence encodes CASSAGNWLFF.